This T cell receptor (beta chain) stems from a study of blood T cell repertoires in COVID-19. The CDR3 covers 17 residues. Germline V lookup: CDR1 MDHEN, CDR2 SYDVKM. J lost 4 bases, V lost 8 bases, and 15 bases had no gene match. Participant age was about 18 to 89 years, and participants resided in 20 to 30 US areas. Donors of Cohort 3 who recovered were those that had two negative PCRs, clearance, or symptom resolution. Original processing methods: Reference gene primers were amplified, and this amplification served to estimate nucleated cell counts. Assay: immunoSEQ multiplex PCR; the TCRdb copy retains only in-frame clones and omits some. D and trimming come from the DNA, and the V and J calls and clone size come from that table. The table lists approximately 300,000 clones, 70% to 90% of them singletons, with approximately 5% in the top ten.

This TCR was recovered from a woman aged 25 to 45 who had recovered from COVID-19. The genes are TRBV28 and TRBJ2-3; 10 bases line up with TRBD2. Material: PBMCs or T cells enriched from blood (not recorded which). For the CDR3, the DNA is TGTGCCAGCTCCTACCAGCGGGGGGGCCTACCGTCAGATACGCAGTATTTT. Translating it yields CASSYQRGGLPSDTQYF.